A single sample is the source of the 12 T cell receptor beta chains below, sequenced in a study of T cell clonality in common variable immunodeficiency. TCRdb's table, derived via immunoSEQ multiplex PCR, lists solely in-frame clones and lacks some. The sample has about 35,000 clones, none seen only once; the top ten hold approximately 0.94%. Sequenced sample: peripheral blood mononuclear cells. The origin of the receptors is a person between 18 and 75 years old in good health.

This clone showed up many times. The CDR3 region is CASSILAGKGTDTQYF. The covered CDR3 bases are TGTGCCAGTAGTATACTAGCGGGAAAAGGGACAGATACG. This chain connects TRBV19 to TRBJ2-3, with 9 nucleotides matching TRBD2. The missing CDR3 end, 3 residues past where the read stops, is filled in from the germline J gene. Germline V CDR1 and CDR2: LNHDA, SQIVND (reference sequence). The length of the CDR3 is 16 residues. V was clipped by 2 bases and J by 3 bases; unmatched bases: 6.

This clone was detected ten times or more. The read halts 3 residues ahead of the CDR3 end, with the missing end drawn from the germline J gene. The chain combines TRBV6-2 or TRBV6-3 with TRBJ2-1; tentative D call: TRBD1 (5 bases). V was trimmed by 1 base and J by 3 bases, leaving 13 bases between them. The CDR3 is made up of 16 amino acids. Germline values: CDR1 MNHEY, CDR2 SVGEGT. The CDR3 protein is CASSYWGLEVYNEQFF. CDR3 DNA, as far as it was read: TGTGCCAGCAGTTACTGGGGCCTAGAGGTCTACAATGAG.

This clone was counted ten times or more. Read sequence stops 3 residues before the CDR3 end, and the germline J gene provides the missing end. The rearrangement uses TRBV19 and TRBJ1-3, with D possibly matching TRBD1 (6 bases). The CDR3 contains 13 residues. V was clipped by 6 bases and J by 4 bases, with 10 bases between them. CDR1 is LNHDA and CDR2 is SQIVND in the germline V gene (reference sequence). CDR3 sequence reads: CASRRQAGNTIYF. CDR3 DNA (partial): TGTGCCAGTAGGCGACAGGCCGGAAACACC. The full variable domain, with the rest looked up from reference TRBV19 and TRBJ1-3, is DGGITQSPKYLFRKEGQNVTLSCEQNLNHDAMYWYRQDPGQGLRLIYYSQIVNDFQKGDIAEGYSVSREKKESFPLTVTSAQKNPTAFYLCASRRQAGNTIYFGEGSWLTVV.

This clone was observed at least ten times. The chain's CDR3 is CASSFSGELFF. CDR3 DNA (partial): TGTGCCAGTAGTTTCTCCGGGGAG. This chain uses TRBV19 with TRBJ2-2; D uncertain. The CDR3 end falls 3 residues outside the read, so it is completed with the germline J gene. Germline values: CDR1 LNHDA, CDR2 SQIVND (reference sequence). This CDR3 comprises 11 residues. Trimming cost V 5 bases and J 6 bases, with 4 bases left between them.

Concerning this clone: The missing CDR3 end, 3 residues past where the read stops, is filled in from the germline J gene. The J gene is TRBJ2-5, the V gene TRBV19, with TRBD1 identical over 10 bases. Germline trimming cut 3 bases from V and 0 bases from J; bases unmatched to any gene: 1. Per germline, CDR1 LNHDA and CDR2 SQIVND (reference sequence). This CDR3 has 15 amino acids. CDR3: CASSMGTGDQETQYF. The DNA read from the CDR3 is TGTGCCAGTAGTATGGGGACAGGGGACCAAGAGACC. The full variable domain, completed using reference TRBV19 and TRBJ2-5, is DGGITQSPKYLFRKEGQNVTLSCEQNLNHDAMYWYRQDPGQGLRLIYYSQIVNDFQKGDIAEGYSVSREKKESFPLTVTSAQKNPTAFYLCASSMGTGDQETQYFGPGTRLLVL.

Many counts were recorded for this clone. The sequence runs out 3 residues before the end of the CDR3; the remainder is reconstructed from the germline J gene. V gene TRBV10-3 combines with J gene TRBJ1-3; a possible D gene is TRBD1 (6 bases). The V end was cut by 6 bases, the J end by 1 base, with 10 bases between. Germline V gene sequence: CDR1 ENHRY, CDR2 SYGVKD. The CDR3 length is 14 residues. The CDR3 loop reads CAIRTTGSGNTIYF. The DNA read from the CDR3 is TGTGCCATCAGGACTACAGGGTCTGGAAACACC.

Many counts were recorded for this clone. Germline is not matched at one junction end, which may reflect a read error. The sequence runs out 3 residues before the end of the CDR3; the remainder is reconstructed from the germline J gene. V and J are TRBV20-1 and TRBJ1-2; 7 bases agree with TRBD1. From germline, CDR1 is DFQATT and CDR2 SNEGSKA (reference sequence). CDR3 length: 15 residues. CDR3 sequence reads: CSAKDARGANYGYTF. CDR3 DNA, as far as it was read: TGCAGCGCTAAAGACGCCAGGGGGGCTAACTATGGC.

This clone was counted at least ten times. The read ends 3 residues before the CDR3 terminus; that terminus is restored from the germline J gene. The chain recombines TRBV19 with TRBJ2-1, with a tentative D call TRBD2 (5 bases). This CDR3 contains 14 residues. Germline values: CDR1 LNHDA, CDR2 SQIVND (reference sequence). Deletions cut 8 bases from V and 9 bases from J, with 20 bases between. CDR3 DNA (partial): TGTGCCAGTGGAAGCGGTAGCTTTTTGGGTGAG. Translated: CASGSGSFLGE. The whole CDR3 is CASGSGSFLGEQFF.

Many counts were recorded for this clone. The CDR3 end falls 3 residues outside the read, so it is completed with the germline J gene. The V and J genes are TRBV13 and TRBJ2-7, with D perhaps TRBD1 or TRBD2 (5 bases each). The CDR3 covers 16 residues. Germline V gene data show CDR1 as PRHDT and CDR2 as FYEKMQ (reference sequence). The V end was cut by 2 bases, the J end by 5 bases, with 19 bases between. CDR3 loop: CASSLSWSGSPHEQYF. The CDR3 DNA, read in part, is TGTGCCAGCAGCTTAAGCTGGTCAGGGAGCCCACACGAG.

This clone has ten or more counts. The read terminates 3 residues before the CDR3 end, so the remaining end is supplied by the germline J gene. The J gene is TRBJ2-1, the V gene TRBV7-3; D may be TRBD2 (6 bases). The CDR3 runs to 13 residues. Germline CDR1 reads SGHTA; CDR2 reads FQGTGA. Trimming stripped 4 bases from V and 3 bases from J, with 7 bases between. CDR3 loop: CASSWGVYNEQFF. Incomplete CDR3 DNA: TGTGCCAGCAGCTGGGGGGTCTACAATGAG.

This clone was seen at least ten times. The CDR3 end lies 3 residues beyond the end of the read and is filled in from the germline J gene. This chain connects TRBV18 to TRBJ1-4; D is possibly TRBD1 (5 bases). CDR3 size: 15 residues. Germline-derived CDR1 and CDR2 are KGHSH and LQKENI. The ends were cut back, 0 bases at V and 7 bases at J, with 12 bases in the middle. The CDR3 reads CASSPPGGVGEKLFF. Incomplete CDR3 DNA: TGTGCCAGCTCACCACCGGGAGGGGTCGGTGAAAAA.

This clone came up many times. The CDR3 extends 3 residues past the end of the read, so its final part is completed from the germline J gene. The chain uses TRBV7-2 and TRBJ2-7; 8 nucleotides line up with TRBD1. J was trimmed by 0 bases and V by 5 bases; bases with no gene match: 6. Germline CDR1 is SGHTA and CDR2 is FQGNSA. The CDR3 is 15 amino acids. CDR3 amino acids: CASSMWTGSSYEQYF. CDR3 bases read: TGTGCCAGCAGCATGTGGACAGGGAGCTCCTACGAG.